A single sample is the source of the 19 T cell receptor beta chains below, sequenced in a study of cytomegalovirus exposure and HLA in healthy donors. The PCR had 60 Vbeta and 13 Jbeta primers. The assay was immunoSEQ multiplex PCR, and TCRdb's table has in-frame clones only and misses some. The profile shows just over 150,000 clones, approximately 80% of them singletons. Sequencing was performed on PBMCs. The source is a male donor in good health and CMV-seropositive.

The V gene is TRBV19, the J gene TRBJ2-5, with D maybe TRBD1 (5 bases). Per germline, CDR1 LNHDA and CDR2 SQIVND (reference sequence). The V and J ends lost 5 bases and 0 bases respectively, with 16 bases between them. This CDR3 spans 16 amino acids. The CDR3 sequence: CASSPTGSRYQETQYF. CDR3 DNA: TGTGCCAGTAGTCCTACAGGTAGCCGGTACCAAGAGACCCAGTACTTC.

The chain carries TRBV28 and TRBJ2-7; 11 positions agree with TRBD2. CDR1 and CDR2 (germline): MDHEN, SYDVKM. This CDR3 contains 16 residues. V was pared by 6 bases and J by 1 base, with 8 bases of the junction left unmatched. The chain's CDR3 is CASSIRSGRGSYEQYF. The CDR3 DNA is TGTGCCAGCAGCATTCGTAGCGGGAGGGGGTCCTACGAGCAGTACTTC.

The V and J genes are TRBV27 and TRBJ2-7, with D possibly being TRBD2 (6 bases). The CDR3 covers 15 residues. V gave up 0 bases and J gave up 3 bases, with 12 bases separating them. CDR1 is MNHEY, CDR2 SMNVEV, per germline (reference sequence). CDR3 loop: CASSLSVAGRYEQYF. The CDR3 DNA reads TGTGCCAGCAGTTTATCGGTTGCGGGACGCTACGAGCAGTACTTC.

Only a few counts were recorded for this clone. CDR3 loop: CASSLRASGSFYEQYF. In DNA, the CDR3 is TGTGCCAGCAGTTTAAGGGCTAGCGGGAGCTTCTACGAGCAGTACTTC. The chain joins TRBV28 to TRBJ2-7, with TRBD2 identical over 10 bases. The ends lost 2 bases at V and 3 bases at J; junction bases unmatched: 7. In germline, CDR1 is MDHEN, CDR2 SYDVKM. CDR3 length: 16 residues.

This clone has only one observation. V usage is TRBV6-1 and J usage is TRBJ2-4; TRBD2 might be the D (5 bases). CDR1 and CDR2 from the germline V gene are MNHNS and SASEGT. The CDR3 totals 17 residues. Trimming shortened V by 1 base and J by 1 base, and 14 bases separated the two germline ends. The CDR3 is CASSEGSSSVAKNIQYF. DNA for the CDR3: TGTGCCAGCAGTGAAGGGTCTAGCAGCGTGGCCAAAAACATTCAGTACTTC.

In DNA form, the CDR3 reads TGTGCCAGCAGTTTCTCCAGGGGATCCTACAATGAGCAGTTCTTC. Its translation is CASSFSRGSYNEQFF. The chain carries TRBV27 and TRBJ2-1; possibly TRBD1 for D (6 bases). This CDR3 has 15 residues. V was cut by 3 bases and J by 1 base, with 10 bases left in between. CDR1 MNHEY and CDR2 SMNVEV come from the germline V gene (reference sequence).

The rearrangement joins TRBV5-1 to TRBJ2-1; the match to TRBD2 covers 10 bases. This CDR3 has 15 amino acids. Germline V gives CDR1 SGHRS, CDR2 YFSETQ. V was pared by 0 bases and J by 8 bases, with 5 bases of the junction left unmatched. The CDR3 sequence: CASSLVSGRGDEQFF. In nucleotides, the CDR3 is TGCGCCAGCAGCTTGGTCAGCGGGAGGGGTGATGAGCAGTTCTTC.

This rearrangement joins TRBV5-1 to TRBJ2-5; D is possibly TRBD2 (5 bases). V was cut by 0 bases and J by 5 bases, with 17 bases left in between. Looked up from germline, CDR1 is SGHRS and CDR2 is YFSETQ. This CDR3 is built from 16 residues. The CDR3 sequence: CASSLEVGRRGETQYF. CDR3 sequence (DNA): TGCGCCAGCAGCTTGGAGGTTGGACGGCGAGGGGAGACCCAGTACTTC.

This clone has a handful of counts. The rearrangement links TRBV27 to TRBJ1-3, with 9 bases fitting TRBD1. Germline CDR1 MNHEY, CDR2 SMNVEV (reference sequence). V shed 5 bases, J shed 2 bases, and the junction held 1 base outside the gene matches. This CDR3 is built from 14 residues. CDR3 loop: CASSRQGAGNTIYF. The CDR3 DNA reads as TGTGCCAGCAGTCGACAGGGGGCTGGAAACACCATATATTTT.

This chain connects TRBV2 to TRBJ1-2; 8 positions agree with TRBD1. There are 14 residues in the CDR3. Looked up from germline, CDR1 is SNHLY and CDR2 is FYNNEI. V was pared by 7 bases and J by 2 bases, with 6 bases of the junction left unmatched. The CDR3 loop is CASTRQGSNYGYTF. CDR3 DNA: TGTGCCAGCACCAGACAGGGGTCCAACTATGGCTACACCTTC.

V usage is TRBV27 and J usage is TRBJ1-5; 9 bases are a match to TRBD1. The V and J ends lost 5 bases and 7 bases, in that order; junction bases with no gene match: 9. This CDR3 region has 15 residues. Germline loops: CDR1 MNHEY, CDR2 SMNVEV (reference sequence). The CDR3 loop reads CASSTPQGARQPQHF. CDR3 bases: TGTGCCAGCAGTACGCCACAGGGGGCCAGGCAGCCCCAGCATTTT.

The V and J genes are TRBV30 and TRBJ1-4; D call uncertain. Trimming took off 1 base at V and 4 bases at J, with 7 bases between the two ends. In germline, CDR1 is GTSNPN, CDR2 SVGIG (reference sequence). The CDR3 is 13 amino acids. The CDR3 nucleotides are TGTGCCTGGAGTGAACAGATTAATGAAAAACTGTTTTTT. Amino acid sequence: CAWSEQINEKLFF. Complete variable domain (other parts from reference TRBV30 and TRBJ1-4): SQTIHQWPATLVQPVGSPLSLECTVEGTSNPNLYWYRQAAGRGLQLLFYSVGIGQISSEVPQNLSASRPQDRQFILSSKKLLLSDSGFYLCAWSEQINEKLFFGSGTQLSVL.

The chain is built from TRBV9 and TRBJ2-7; the D is unclear. Germline V gene data show CDR1 as SGDLS and CDR2 as YYNGEE. This CDR3 contains 11 residues. Trimming removed 7 bases at V and 2 bases at J, with 7 bases between. DNA for the CDR3: TGTGCCAGCGGGCCCACCTACGAGCAGTACTTC. Translating gives CASGPTYEQYF.

This clone has just a few counts. The chain combines TRBV7-9 with TRBJ2-1; TRBD1 is a possible D gene (5 bases). CDR1 and CDR2 (germline): SEHNR, FQNEAQ (reference sequence). Trimming pared 5 bases from V and 3 bases from J, leaving 11 bases between. CDR3 length: 14 amino acids. The CDR3 loop reads CASSTGHVYNEQFF. The CDR3 coding sequence is TGTGCCAGCAGCACCGGACACGTCTACAATGAGCAGTTCTTC.

This clone was seen once. The J gene is TRBJ2-7, the V gene TRBV7-9, with 8 bases fitting TRBD1. J was trimmed by 6 bases and V by 4 bases; bases with no gene match: 8. Germline V gene sequence: CDR1 SEHNR, CDR2 FQNEAQ (reference sequence). The CDR3 runs to 14 residues. CDR3 residues: CASSSQGARIEQYF. The CDR3 DNA sequence: TGTGCCAGCAGCTCCCAGGGGGCGAGGATCGAGCAGTACTTC.

The chain combines TRBV13 with TRBJ1-2; D might be TRBD1 (6 bases). V was pared by 4 bases and J by 8 bases, with 29 bases between. CDR3 length: 18 residues. Germline V gene lookup returns CDR1 PRHDT and CDR2 FYEKMQ (reference sequence). In DNA form, the CDR3 reads TGTGCCAGCAGCTGGGCGACAGGACAGACGCCATTTACCCGGGGCTACACCTTC. It yields the protein CASSWATGQTPFTRGYTF. Using reference TRBV13 and TRBJ1-2 for the parts outside the CDR3, the full variable domain is AAGVIQSPRHLIKEKRETATLKCYPIPRHDTVYWYQQGPGQDPQFLISFYEKMQSDKGSIPDRFSAQQFSDYHSELNMSSLELGDSALYFCASSWATGQTPFTRGYTFGSGTRLTVV.

A few counts support this clone. The chain links TRBV5-8 to TRBJ1-2; D is unresolved. Trimming shortened V by 2 bases and J by 2 bases, and 4 bases separated the two germline ends. Germline V gives CDR1 SGHTS, CDR2 YDEGEE. The CDR3 consists of 12 residues. DNA for the CDR3: TGTGCCAGCAGCTTACAAAACTATGGCTACACCTTC. Its protein product is CASSLQNYGYTF. Supplemented by reference TRBV5-8 and TRBJ1-2, the full variable domain reads EAGVTQSPTHLIKTRGQQATLRCSPISGHTSVYWYQQALGLGLQFLLWYDEGEERNRGNFPPRFSGRQFPNYSSELNVNALELEDSALYLCASSLQNYGYTFGSGTRLTVV.

This clone was observed a few times. This sequence joins TRBV7-9 and TRBJ1-2; tentative D call: TRBD1 (5 bases). The germline gives CDR1 SEHNR, CDR2 FQNEAQ (reference sequence). V gave up 5 bases and J gave up 8 bases, with 9 bases separating them. The CDR3 contains 11 residues. Written as DNA, the CDR3 is TGTGCCAGCAGCCGAGACAGAGGCTACACCTTC. Amino acids: CASSRDRGYTF. The entire variable domain, with the rest obtained from reference TRBV7-9 and TRBJ1-2, is as follows: DTGVSQNPRHKITKRGQNVTFRCDPISEHNRLYWYRQTLGQGPEFLTYFQNEAQLEKSRLLSDRFSAERPKGSFSTLEIQRTEQGDSAMYLCASSRDRGYTFGSGTRLTVV.

The V gene is TRBV6-1, the J gene TRBJ2-2; 11 positions agree with TRBD2. This CDR3 has 15 amino acids. V was pared by 7 bases and J by 1 base, with 2 bases of the junction left unmatched. Per germline, CDR1 MNHNS and CDR2 SASEGT. For the CDR3, the DNA is TGTGCCAGCAAGGGGACTAGCGGGAACACCGGGGAGCTGTTTTTT. Translating it yields CASKGTSGNTGELFF.